Listed below are T cell receptor beta chains from one sample, sequenced in a study of blood T cell repertoires in COVID-19. Data came from immunoSEQ multiplex PCR; TCRdb stores just in-frame clones and leaves some out. Among just over 650,000 clones listed, 80% to 90% were seen once. The sample was peripheral blood. All receptors come from a woman aged 18-29 years with acute or convalescent COVID-19. CDR3s include the opening cysteine and the closing phenylalanine or tryptophan. Fields, in order: D gene, J gene, V gene, clone size, CDR3 protein, CDR3 DNA. D genes are given only for firm matches. Not all rows give a size; the values are once, few, many and, for expanded clones, a class.

. | TRBJ2-7 | TRBV19 | . | CASSNYDRSSYEQYF | TGTGCCAGTAGTAACTACGACAGGAGCTCCTACGAGCAGTACTTC
TRBD1 | TRBJ1-2 | TRBV24-1 | . | CATGQGSYGYTF | TGTGCCACAGGACAGGGCAGCTATGGCTACACCTTC
. | TRBJ1-3 | TRBV7-9 | . | CASSFPGVGNTIYF | TGTGCCAGCAGCTTCCCAGGGGTTGGAAACACCATATATTTT
. | TRBJ1-2 | TRBV12-3/TRBV12-4 | . | CASHSTETYGYTF | TGTGCCAGTCACTCGACAGAAACCTATGGCTACACCTTC
TRBD1 | TRBJ1-1 | TRBV19 | . | CASTRDRFYTEAFF | TGTGCCAGTACTCGGGACAGGTTTTACACTGAAGCTTTCTTT
. | TRBJ1-2 | TRBV28 | . | CASSFPDRFDYGYTF | TGTGCCAGCAGTTTTCCAGACAGATTCGACTATGGCTACACCTTC
. | TRBJ1-5 | TRBV19 | . | CASSTSLTGNQPQHF | TGTGCCAGTAGTACCTCTTTAACAGGCAATCAGCCCCAGCATTTT
. | TRBJ2-1 | TRBV5-1 | . | CASSLGPTNEQFF | TGCGCCAGCAGCTTGGGGCCCACCAATGAGCAGTTCTTC
. | TRBJ1-4 | TRBV18 | . | CASSLGEDEKLFF | TGTGCCAGCTCACTCGGGGAGGACGAAAAACTGTTTTTT
TRBD1 | TRBJ1-2 | TRBV9 | . | CASSADRDYGYTF | TGTGCCAGCAGCGCGGACAGGGACTATGGCTACACCTTC
TRBD1 | TRBJ1-4 | TRBV5-6 | few | CASNLDRDHEKLFF | TGTGCCAGCAACTTAGACAGGGATCATGAAAAACTGTTTTTT
. | TRBJ2-7 | TRBV21-1 | . | CASIRILGGWCQPKYEQYF | TGTGCCAGCATCCGTATCCTGGGGGGGTGGTGTCAGCCTAAATACGAGCAGTACTTC
TRBD1 | TRBJ1-5 | TRBV6-5 | . | CATMIGTGEGWPQHF | TGTGCCACCATGATTGGGACAGGAGAGGGTTGGCCCCAGCATTTT